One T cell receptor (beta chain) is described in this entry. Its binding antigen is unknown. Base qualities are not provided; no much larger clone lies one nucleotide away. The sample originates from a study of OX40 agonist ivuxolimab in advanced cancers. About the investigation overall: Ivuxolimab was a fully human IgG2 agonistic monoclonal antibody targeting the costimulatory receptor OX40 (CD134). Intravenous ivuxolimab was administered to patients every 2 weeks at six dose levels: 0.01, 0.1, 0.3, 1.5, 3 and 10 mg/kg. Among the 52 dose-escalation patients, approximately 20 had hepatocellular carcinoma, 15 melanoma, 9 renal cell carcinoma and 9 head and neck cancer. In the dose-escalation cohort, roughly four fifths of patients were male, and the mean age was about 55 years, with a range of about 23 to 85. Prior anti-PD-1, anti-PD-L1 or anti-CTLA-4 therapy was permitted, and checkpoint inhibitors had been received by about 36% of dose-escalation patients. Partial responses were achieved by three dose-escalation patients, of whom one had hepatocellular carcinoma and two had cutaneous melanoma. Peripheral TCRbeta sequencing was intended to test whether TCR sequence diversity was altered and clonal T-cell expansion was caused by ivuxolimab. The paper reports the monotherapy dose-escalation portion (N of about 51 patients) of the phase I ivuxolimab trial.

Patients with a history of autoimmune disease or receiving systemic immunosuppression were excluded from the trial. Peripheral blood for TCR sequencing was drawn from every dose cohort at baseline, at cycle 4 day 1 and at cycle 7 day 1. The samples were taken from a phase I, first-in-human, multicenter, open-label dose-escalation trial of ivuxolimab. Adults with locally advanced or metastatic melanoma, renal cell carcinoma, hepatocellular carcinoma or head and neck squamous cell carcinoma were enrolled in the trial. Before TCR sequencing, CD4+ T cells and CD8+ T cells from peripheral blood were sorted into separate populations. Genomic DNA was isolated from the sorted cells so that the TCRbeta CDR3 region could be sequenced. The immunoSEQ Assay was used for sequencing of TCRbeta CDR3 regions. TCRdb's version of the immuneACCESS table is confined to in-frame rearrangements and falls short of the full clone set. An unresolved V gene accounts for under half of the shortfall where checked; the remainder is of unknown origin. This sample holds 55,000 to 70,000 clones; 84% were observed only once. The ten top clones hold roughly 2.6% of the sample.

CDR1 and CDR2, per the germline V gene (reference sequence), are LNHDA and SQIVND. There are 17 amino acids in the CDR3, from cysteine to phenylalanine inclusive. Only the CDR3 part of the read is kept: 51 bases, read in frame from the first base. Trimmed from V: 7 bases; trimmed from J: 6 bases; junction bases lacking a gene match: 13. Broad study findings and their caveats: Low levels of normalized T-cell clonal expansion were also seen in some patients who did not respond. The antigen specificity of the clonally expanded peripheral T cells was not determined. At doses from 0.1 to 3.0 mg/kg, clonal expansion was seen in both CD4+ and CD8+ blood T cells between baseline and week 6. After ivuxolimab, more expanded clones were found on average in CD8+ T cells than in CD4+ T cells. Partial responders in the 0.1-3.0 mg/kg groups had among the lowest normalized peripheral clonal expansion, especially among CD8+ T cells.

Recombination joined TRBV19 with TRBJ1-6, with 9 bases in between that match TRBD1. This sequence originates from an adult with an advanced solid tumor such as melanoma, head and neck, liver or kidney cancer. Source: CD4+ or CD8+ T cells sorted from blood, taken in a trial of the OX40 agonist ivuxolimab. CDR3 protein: CASNAKSGTGPNSPLHF. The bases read TGTGCCAGTAACGCTAAGTCCGGGACAGGGCCTAATTCACCCCTCCACTTT. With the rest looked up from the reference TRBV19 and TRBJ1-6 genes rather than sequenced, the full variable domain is DGGITQSPKYLFRKEGQNVTLSCEQNLNHDAMYWYRQDPGQGLRLIYYSQIVNDFQKGDIAEGYSVSREKKESFPLTVTSAQKNPTAFYLCASNAKSGTGPNSPLHFGNGTRLTVT.